This T cell receptor beta chain was identified during a study of T cell changes during pregnancy in multiple sclerosis. The trim removed 5 bases at V and 6 bases at J, leaving 15 bases unmatched. The CDR3 runs to 16 residues. Germline V gene lookup returns CDR1 KGHSH and CDR2 LQKENI. The protocol was immunoSEQ multiplex PCR, while the TCRdb copy is restricted to in-frame clones and leaves out a portion. The sample lists 50,000 or so clones; about 90% were seen once. This chain links TRBV18 with TRBJ1-2; 7 nucleotides agree with TRBD1. The input for sequencing was CD4+ T cells from peripheral blood mononuclear cells, taken after pregnancy. This TCR was sampled from a female donor in good health, enrolled as a control in a pregnancy study. CDR3 amino acids: CASSKREGAGGNGYTF. DNA for the CDR3: TGTGCCAGCTCAAAAAGAGAGGGGGCAGGAGGGAATGGCTACACCTTC.